This T cell receptor (beta chain) originates from a study of T cells in Graves' hyperthyroidism and ophthalmopathy (dated by TCRdb to the late 2010s). In terms of the full investigation: Peripheral blood was collected at initial diagnosis, before any treatment. A discovery cohort of fewer than 110 patients, about 40 with Graves' ophthalmopathy and 57 with stable Graves' hyperthyroidism, was used to find distinguishing TCR V-J signatures. Prospective prediction of ophthalmopathy was tested in an independent validation cohort of under 20 hyperthyroidism patients and roughly 16 patients who later progressed to ophthalmopathy. The approximately 100 discovery patients were randomly divided into training and test sets at a 7:3 ratio. In addition, the study compared T-cell repertoires in thyroid tissue and in blood from about 6 Graves' hyperthyroidism patients. After sampling, hyperthyroidism patients received methimazole starting at 30 mg daily, and ophthalmopathy patients received high-dose intravenous methylprednisolone. According to the paper, TCR Vbeta CDR3 sequencing was carried out on 135 peripheral blood samples, which came from fewer than 50 ophthalmopathy, 70 to 80 hyperthyroidism and approximately 17 progressor patients.

Inclusive of the bounding cysteine and phenylalanine, the CDR3 is 11 residues long. Only CDR3 DNA remains: 33 bases, in frame from the first base. From the germline V gene (reference sequence), CDR1 is DFQATT and CDR2 is SNEGSKA. The V end loses 0 bases and the J end loses 12 bases, and a stretch of 11 bases separates them. General findings and caveats noted by the study authors: In validation, the model predicted progression to ophthalmopathy with around 71% sensitivity and less than 80% specificity, a median of 6.5 months before onset. Most expanded thyroid clonotypes (frequency above 0.001) were also found in blood, which suggests that blood repertoires may mirror thyroid immune responses. No statistical method was used to fix the sample size in advance, and group allocation was not hidden from the investigators. In cross-validation, a model built on a 13 V-J signature told ophthalmopathy apart from stable hyperthyroidism with 87.88% sensitivity and around 84% specificity, and in testing the same model reached 80%/75%.

TCR beta CDR3 regions were amplified from RNA transcripts. The TCR CDR3 was subjected to a first round of RT-PCR using the HTBI primer set and the Qiagen OneStep RT-PCR kit. Libraries were constructed in a second round of multiplex PCR, after which size selection and purification were performed. Libraries were sequenced paired-end with 100 bp reads on an Illumina HiSeq2000. Turning to the authors' computational methods: SOAPnuke was used to process the raw data, removing reads that contained adapters or uncalled bases, had a mean Phred below 15, or lacked an exact match to the constant primer or identifier. COPE v1.2.5 was used to merge the high-quality paired reads, and each unique nucleotide sequence was defined as a clonotype. MiTCR v1.1 was used to align the clonotypes against IMGT TRBV, TRBD and TRBJ reference segments. Only V-J combinations with frequency above 0.0001, covering approximately 99% of repertoires, were analysed. A TCS score was defined as the ratio between F50 (clonal expansion) and ExV (chaos), using BLOSUM62-based TCRdist between CDR3 peptides within each V-J. Welch's t-statistics and random forest reduced around 510 V-J features to roughly 13, which were used in a naive Bayes classifier (R e1071). In TCRdb, the public reads were trimmed at Q25 with fastp and aligned with MiXCR, with productive beta chains retained. Each record represents a unique CDR3 protein, reported with the most common genes and DNA among its rows. The V and J calls shown here were made by TCRdb, not taken from the authors' results. The sample table contains some 570,000 distinct CDR3 sequences; only one count was recorded for about 15% of them. The ten largest clones represent approximately 18% of the sample.

A word on this clonotype: What antigen it recognizes has not been identified. No base-level quality is on record; no much larger clone is a single base apart.

Moderately to severely active disease, a Clinical Activity Score of at least 3, a NOSPECS grade of at least 4, and a duration under 3 months were present in ophthalmopathy patients. Exclusion was applied to patients with uncontrolled infections, other autoimmune diseases, pregnancy or lactation. Clinical symptoms, serum thyroxine and TRAb, thyroid ultrasound, and orbital computed tomography formed the basis for the diagnoses. PBMCs were separated from approximately 10 ml of fresh peripheral blood using Ficoll-Paque density gradient centrifugation. Trizol reagent was used to extract total RNA, and RNA quality was then checked on an Agilent 2100 Bioanalyzer.

Sequencing was performed on blood. This clonotype was obtained from a woman aged 18-30 years with Graves' ophthalmopathy. The chain was built from TRBV20-1 and TRBJ1-2, and possibly TRBD1, on 6 matching bases. The nucleotides are TGCAGTGCTAGAGACGGACAGAAAGACACCTTC. This gives the protein CSARDGQKDTF.